This note documents a single T cell receptor beta chain sequence. V trimming: 4 bases; J trimming: 0 bases; junction bases outside the gene matches: 5. In germline, CDR1 is LNHDA, CDR2 SQIVND (reference sequence). The CDR3 loop spans 17 amino acids. The sample is drawn from a study of blood T cell repertoires in COVID-19. For the study at large: Acute and convalescent COVID-19 specimens originated in the United States, Italy and Spain.

The repertoire was sequenced with immunoSEQ multiplex PCR; TCRdb's copy has only in-frame clones and lacks some. The table lists over 350,000 clones, approximately 90% of them singletons. The chain carries TRBV19 and TRBJ1-5, with 11 bases matching TRBD1. Material: PBMCs or T cells enriched from blood (not recorded which). This TCR derives from a woman between 35 and 50 years old who had been exposed to COVID-19. The CDR3 loop reads CASSSRGTGGSNQPQHF. The DNA of the CDR3 is TGTGCCAGTAGTAGCCGAGGGACAGGGGGTAGCAATCAGCCCCAGCATTTT.